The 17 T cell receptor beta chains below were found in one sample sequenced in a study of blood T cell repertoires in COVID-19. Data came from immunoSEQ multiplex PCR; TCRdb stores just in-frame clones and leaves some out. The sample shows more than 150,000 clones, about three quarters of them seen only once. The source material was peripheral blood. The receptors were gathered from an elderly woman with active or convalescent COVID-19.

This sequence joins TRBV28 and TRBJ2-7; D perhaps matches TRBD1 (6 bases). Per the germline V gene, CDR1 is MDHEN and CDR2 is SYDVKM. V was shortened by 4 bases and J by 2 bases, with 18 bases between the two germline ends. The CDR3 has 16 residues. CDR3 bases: TGTGCCAGCAGTTATCTCCAGGGGAGAGGTCCCTACGAGCAGTACTTC. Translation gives CASSYLQGRGPYEQYF.

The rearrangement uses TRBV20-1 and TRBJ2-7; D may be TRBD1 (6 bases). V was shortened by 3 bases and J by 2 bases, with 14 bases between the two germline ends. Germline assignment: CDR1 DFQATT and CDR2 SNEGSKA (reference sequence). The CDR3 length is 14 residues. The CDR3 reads CSASPGTHTYEQYF. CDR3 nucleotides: TGCAGTGCTAGTCCCGGGACACATACCTACGAGCAGTACTTC.

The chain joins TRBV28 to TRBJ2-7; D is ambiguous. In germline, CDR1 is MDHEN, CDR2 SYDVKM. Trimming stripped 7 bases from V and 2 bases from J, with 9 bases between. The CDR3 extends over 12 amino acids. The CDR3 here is CASKTQTYEQYF. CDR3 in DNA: TGTGCCAGCAAGACTCAGACCTACGAGCAGTACTTC. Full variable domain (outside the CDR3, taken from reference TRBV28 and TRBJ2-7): DVKVTQSSRYLVKRTGEKVFLECVQDMDHENMFWYRQDPGLGLRLIYFSYDVKMKEKGDIPEGYSVSREKKERFSLILESASTNQTSMYLCASKTQTYEQYFGPGTRLTVT.

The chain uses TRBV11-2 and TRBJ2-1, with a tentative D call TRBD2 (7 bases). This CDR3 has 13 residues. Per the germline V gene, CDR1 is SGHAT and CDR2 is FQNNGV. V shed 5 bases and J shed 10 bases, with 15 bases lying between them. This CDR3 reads CASSPVGGPEQFF. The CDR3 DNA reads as TGTGCCAGCAGCCCCGTGGGGGGGCCGGAGCAGTTCTTC.

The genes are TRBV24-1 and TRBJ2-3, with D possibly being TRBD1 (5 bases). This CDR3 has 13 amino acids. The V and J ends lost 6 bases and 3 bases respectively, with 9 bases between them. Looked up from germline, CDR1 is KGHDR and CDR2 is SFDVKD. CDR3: CATSLTATDTQYF. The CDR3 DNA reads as TGTGCCACCAGTTTGACAGCAACAGATACGCAGTATTTT.

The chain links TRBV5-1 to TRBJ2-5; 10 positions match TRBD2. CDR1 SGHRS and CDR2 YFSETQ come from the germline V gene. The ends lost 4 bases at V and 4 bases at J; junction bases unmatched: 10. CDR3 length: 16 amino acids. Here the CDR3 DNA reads TGCGCCAGCAGCCCGGGGGCTAGCGGGGGAGGAGAGACCCAGTACTTC. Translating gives CASSPGASGGGETQYF.

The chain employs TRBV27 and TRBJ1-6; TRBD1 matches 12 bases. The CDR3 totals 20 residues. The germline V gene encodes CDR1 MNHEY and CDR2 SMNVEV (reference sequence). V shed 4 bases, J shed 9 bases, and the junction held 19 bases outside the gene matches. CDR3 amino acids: CASSSSPGTGGAGFGSPLHF. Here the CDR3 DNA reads TGTGCCAGCAGTTCTTCTCCCGGGACAGGGGGCGCTGGGTTTGGTTCACCCCTCCACTTT.

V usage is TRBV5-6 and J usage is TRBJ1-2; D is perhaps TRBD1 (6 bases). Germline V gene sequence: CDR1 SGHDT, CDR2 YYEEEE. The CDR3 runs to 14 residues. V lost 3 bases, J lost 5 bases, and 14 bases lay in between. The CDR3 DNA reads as TGTGCCAGCAGCTCCGGGACAAGGGAATATGGCTACACCTTC. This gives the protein CASSSGTREYGYTF.

CDR3 protein: CASRFAGGTEAFF. The CDR3 bases are TGTGCCAGCAGGTTCGCCGGGGGCACTGAAGCTTTCTTT. V usage is TRBV11-2 and J usage is TRBJ1-1, with a tentative D call TRBD1 (5 bases). The CDR3 totals 13 residues. V lost 6 bases and J 4 bases, leaving 12 bases between the germline ends. Germline CDR1 and CDR2: SGHAT and FQNNGV.

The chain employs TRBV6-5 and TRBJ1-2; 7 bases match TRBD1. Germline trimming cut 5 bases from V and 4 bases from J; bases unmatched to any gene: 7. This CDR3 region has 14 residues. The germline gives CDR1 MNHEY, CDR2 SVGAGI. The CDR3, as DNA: TGTGCCAGCAGTCCGGGACAGTCCCCCTATGGCTACACCTTC. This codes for CASSPGQSPYGYTF.

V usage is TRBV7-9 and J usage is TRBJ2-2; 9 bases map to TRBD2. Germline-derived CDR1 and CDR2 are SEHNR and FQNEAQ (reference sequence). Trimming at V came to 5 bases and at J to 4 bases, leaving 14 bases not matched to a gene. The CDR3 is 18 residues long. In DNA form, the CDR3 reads TGTGCCAGCAGCCTTCGGACTAGCGTATTTTCGAGCACCGGGGAGCTGTTTTTT. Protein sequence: CASSLRTSVFSSTGELFF. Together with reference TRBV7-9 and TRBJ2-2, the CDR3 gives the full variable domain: DTGVSQNPRHKITKRGQNVTFRCDPISEHNRLYWYRQTLGQGPEFLTYFQNEAQLEKSRLLSDRFSAERPKGSFSTLEIQRTEQGDSAMYLCASSLRTSVFSSTGELFFGEGSRLTVL.

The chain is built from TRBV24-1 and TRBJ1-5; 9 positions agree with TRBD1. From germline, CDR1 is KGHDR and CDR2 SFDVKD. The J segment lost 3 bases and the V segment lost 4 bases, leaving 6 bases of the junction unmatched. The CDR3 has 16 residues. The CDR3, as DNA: TGTGCCACCAGTGACCGGACAGGGGCATTCAATCAGCCCCAGCATTTT. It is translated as CATSDRTGAFNQPQHF.

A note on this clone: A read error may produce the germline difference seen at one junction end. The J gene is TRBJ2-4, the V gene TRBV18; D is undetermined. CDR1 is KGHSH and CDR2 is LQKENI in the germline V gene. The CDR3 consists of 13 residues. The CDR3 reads CASSLGDSRRCNF. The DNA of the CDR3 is TGTGCCAGCTCACTTGGTGATAGCCGACGGTGTAACTTC.

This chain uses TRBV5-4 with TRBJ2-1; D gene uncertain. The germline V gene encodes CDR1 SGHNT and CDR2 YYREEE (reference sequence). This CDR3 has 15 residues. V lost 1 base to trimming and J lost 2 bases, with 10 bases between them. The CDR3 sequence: CASSLNSLPYNEQFF. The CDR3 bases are TGTGCCAGCAGCTTGAATAGTCTCCCCTACAATGAGCAGTTCTTC.

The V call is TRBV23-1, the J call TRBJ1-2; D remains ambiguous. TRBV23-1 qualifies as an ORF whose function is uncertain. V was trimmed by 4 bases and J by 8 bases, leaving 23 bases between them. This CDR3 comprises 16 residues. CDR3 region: CASSPTPPGSPGGYTF. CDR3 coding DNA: TGCGCCAGCAGTCCAACCCCTCCGGGGTCTCCGGGAGGCTACACCTTC.

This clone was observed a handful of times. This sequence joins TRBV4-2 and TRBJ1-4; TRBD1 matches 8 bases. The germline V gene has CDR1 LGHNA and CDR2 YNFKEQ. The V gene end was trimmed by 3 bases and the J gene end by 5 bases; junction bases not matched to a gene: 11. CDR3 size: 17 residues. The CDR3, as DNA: TGTGCCAGCAGCCACCTATGGCAGGGGGCGTCCAATGAAAAACTGTTTTTT. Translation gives CASSHLWQGASNEKLFF.

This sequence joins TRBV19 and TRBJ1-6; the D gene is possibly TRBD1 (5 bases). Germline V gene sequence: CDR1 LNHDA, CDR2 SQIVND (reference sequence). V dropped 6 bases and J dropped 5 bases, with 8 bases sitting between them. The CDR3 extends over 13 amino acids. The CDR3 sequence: CASRPGDNSPLHF. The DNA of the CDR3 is TGTGCCAGTAGACCGGGGGATAATTCACCCCTCCACTTT.